The clone carrying this TCR beta chain was counted only a few times. The antigen remains undetermined. This CDR3 spans 14 amino acids. Germline assignment: CDR1 SQVTM and CDR2 ANQGSEA. Trimming pared 6 bases from V and 4 bases from J, leaving 18 bases between. Sequenced material consisted of expressed TCRB transcripts (all of the isolated RNA was reverse transcribed). Measured with immunoSEQ multiplex PCR; TCRdb has only the in-frame clones, and not every one. The sample lists 300,000 to 450,000 clones; about 20% were seen once. These data come from a study of beta chain features in type 1 diabetes. Turning to the study itself: Patients did not differ from healthy donors in age, gender or cell yield. Sorted cells examined across all samples numbered 107,917,701.

Study-wide results and caveats: Overrepresentation of cells with high TCR expression could result from cDNA sequencing.

The genes are TRBV29-1 and TRBJ1-2; no clear D. The sample taken for sequencing was naive CD4+ T cells from blood. The TCR sequence derives from a woman under 30 in good health. The CDR3 DNA sequence: TGCAGCGTCGCTGCAGGCAAATGGTCCTATGGCTACACCTTC. Residues: CSVAAGKWSYGYTF.